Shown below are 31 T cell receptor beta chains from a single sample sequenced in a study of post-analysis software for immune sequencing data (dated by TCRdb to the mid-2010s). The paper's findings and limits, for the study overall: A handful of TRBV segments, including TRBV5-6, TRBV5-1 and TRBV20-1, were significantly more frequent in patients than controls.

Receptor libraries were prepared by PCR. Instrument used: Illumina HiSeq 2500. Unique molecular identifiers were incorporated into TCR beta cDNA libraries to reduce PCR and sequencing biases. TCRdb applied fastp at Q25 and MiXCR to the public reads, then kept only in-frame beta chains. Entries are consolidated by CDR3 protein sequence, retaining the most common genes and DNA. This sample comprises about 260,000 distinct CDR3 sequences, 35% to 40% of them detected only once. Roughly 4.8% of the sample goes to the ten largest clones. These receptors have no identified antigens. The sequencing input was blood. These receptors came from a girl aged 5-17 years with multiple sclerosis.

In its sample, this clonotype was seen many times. CDR3 region: CASTRLVDSPLHF. CDR3 DNA: TGTGCCAGCACCCGCCTGGTGGATTCACCCCTCCACTTT. The chain couples TRBV6-6 to TRBJ1-6; no reliable D call. Germline V gives CDR1 MNHNY, CDR2 SVGAGI (reference sequence). CDR3 length: 13 amino acids. V lost 7 bases to trimming and J lost 8 bases, with 12 bases between them.

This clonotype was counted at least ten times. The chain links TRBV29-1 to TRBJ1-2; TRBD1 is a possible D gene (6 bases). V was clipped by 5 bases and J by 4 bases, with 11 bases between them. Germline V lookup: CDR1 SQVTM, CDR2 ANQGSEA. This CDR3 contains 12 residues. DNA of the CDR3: TGCAGCGTTAGAGGGGGGGCCTATGGCTACACCTTC. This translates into CSVRGGAYGYTF.

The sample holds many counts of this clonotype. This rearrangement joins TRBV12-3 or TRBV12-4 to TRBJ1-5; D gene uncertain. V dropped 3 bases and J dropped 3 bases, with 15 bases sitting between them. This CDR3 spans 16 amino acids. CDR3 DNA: TGTGCCAGCAGTTTTTTACCCAATAATCCCAATCAGCCCCAGCATTTT. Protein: CASSFLPNNPNQPQHF.

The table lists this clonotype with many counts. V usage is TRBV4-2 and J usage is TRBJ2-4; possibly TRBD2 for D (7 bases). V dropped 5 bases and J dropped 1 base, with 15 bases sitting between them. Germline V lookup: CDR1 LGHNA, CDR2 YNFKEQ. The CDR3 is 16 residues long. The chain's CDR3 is CASSKQGGDAKNIQYF. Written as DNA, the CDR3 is TGTGCCAGCAGCAAGCAAGGGGGGGATGCCAAAAACATTCAGTACTTC.

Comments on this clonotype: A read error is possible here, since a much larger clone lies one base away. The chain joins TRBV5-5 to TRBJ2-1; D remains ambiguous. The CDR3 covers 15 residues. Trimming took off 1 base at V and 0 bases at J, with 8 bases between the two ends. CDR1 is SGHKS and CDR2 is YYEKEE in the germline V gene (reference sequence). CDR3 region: CASSLSQVSYNEQFF. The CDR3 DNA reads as TGTGCCAGCAGCTTGTCGCAGGTCTCCTACAATGAGCAGTTCTTC.

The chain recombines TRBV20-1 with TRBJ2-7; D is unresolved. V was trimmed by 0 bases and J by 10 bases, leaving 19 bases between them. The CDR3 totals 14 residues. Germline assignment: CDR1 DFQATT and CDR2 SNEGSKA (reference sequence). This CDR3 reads CSARDPRGPSEQYF. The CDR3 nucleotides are TGCAGTGCTAGAGATCCGCGTGGTCCGTCGGAACAGTACTTC.

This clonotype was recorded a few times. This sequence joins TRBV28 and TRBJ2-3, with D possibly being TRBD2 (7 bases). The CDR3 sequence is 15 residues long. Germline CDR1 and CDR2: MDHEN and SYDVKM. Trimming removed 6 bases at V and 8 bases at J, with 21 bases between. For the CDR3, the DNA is TGTGCCAGCAGCCCACGGGGGGCGTCCCGTTGTACGCAGTATTTT. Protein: CASSPRGASRCTQYF.

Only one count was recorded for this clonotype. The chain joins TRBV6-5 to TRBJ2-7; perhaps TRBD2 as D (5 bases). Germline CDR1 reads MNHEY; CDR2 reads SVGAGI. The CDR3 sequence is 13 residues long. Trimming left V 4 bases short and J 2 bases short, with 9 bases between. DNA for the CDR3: TGTGCCAGCAGTTCCACGGGGACCTACGAGCAGTACTTC. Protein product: CASSSTGTYEQYF.

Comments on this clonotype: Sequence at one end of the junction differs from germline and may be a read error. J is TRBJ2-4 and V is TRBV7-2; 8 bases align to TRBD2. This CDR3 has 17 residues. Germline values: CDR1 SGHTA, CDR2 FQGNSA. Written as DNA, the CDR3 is TGTGCCAGTAGCTTAGTGGGACTAGGTGCGGCCAAAAACGTTCAGTACTTC. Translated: CASSLVGLGAAKNVQYF.

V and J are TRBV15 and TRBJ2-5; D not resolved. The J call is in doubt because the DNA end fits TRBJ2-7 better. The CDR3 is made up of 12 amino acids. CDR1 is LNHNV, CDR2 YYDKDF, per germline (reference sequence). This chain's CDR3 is CATSRDRYEQYF. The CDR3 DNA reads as TGTGCCACCAGCAGGGACCGTTACGAGCAGTACTTC.

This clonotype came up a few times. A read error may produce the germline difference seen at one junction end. The DNA of the CDR3 is TGTGCTAGCAGCATCGGGACTAGCCGCACAGATACGCAGTATTTT. It is translated as CASSIGTSRTDTQYF. The J gene is TRBJ2-3, the V gene TRBV7-7, with 9 bases identical to TRBD2. CDR3 length: 15 residues. Germline CDR1 SSHAT, CDR2 FNYEAQ (reference sequence).

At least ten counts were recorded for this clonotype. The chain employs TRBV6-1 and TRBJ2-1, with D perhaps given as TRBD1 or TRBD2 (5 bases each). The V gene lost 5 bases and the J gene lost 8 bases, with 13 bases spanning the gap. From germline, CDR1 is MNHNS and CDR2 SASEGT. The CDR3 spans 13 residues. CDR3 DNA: TGTGCCAGCAGTACCCGGGGCGGCGATGAGCAGTTCTTC. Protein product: CASSTRGGDEQFF.

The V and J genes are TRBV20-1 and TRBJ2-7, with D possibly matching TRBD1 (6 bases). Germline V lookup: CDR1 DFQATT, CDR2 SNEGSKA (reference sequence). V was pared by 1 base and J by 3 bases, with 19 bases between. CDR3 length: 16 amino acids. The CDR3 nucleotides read TGCAGTGCTAGAGCGCGACAGGCCGTCGTTGGCTACGAGCAGTACTTC. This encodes CSARARQAVVGYEQYF.

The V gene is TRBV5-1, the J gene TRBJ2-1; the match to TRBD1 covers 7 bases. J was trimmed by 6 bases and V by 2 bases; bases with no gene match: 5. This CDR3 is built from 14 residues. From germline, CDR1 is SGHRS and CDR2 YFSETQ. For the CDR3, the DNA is TGCGCCAGCAGCTTCCAGGGGGTACCCAATGAGCAGTTCTTC. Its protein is CASSFQGVPNEQFF.

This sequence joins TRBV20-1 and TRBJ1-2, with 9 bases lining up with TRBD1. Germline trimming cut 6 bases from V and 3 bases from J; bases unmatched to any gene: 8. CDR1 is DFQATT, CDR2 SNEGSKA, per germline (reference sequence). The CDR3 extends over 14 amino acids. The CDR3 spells CSAAEGQGDYGYTF. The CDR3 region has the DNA TGCAGTGCGGCTGAGGGACAGGGTGACTATGGCTACACCTTC.

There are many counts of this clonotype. This CDR3 is CASSSQGNYGYTF. DNA of the CDR3: TGTGCCAGCAGCTCTCAAGGGAACTATGGCTACACCTTC. The J gene is TRBJ1-2, the V gene TRBV7-2; D is uncertain. V lost 4 bases and J lost 2, with 8 bases in between. Germline-derived CDR1 and CDR2 are SGHTA and FQGNSA. CDR3 length: 13 amino acids.

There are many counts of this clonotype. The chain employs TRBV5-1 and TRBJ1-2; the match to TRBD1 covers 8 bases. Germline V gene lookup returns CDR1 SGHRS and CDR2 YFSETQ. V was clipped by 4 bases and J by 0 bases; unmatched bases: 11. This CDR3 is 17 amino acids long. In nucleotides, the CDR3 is TGCGCCAGCAGCCCCGGGGACAGGAAACCTTCTAACTATGGCTACACCTTC. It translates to CASSPGDRKPSNYGYTF. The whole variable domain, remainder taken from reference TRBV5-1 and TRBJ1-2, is KAGVTQTPRYLIKTRGQQVTLSCSPISGHRSVSWYQQTPGQGLQFLFEYFSETQRNKGNFPGRFSGRQFSNSRSEMNVSTLELGDSALYLCASSPGDRKPSNYGYTFGSGTRLTVV.

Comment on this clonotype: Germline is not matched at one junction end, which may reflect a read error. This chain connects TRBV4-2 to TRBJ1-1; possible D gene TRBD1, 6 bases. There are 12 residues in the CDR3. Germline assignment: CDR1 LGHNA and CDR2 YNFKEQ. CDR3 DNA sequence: TGTGCCAGCCGAAGGGGGAACACTGTAGCTTTCTTT. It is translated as CASRRGNTVAFF.

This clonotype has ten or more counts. The CDR3 region has the DNA TGCAGTGCGGGGAGGAGTAATTCACCCCTCCACTTT. It is translated as CSAGRSNSPLHF. The chain joins TRBV20-1 to TRBJ1-6; D not resolved. Looked up from germline, CDR1 is DFQATT and CDR2 is SNEGSKA (reference sequence). The CDR3 contains 12 residues. Trimming removed 6 bases at V and 6 bases at J, with 9 bases between.

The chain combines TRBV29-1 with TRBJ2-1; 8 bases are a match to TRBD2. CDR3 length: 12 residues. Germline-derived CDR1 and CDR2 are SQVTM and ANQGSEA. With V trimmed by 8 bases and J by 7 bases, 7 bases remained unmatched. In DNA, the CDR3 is TGCAGCTTGACTAGCGCGAGGAATGAGCAGTTCTTC. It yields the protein CSLTSARNEQFF.

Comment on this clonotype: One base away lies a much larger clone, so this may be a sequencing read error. In DNA form, the CDR3 reads TGTGCCAGCAGCTTAGGAGGCTCTGAAAAACGGTTTTTT. Its translation: CASSLGGSEKRFF. The chain is built from TRBV7-2 and TRBJ1-4; the D is unclear. The CDR3 is 13 amino acids. Germline V gene data show CDR1 as SGHTA and CDR2 as FQGNSA. Full variable domain (missing parts from reference TRBV7-2 and TRBJ1-4): GAGVSQSPSNKVTEKGKDVELRCDPISGHTALYWYRQSLGQGLEFLIYFQGNSAPDKSGLPSDRFSAERTGGSVSTLTIQRTQQEDSAVYLCASSLGGSEKRFFGSGTQLSVL.

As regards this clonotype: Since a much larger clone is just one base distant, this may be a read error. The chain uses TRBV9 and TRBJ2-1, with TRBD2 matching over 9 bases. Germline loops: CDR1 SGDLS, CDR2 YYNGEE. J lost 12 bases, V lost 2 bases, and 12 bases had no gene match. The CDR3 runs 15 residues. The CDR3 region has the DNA TGTGCCAGCAGCGTCGGAGCGGGGGGCTCGTCCACGCAGTTCTTC. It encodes CASSVGAGGSSTQFF.

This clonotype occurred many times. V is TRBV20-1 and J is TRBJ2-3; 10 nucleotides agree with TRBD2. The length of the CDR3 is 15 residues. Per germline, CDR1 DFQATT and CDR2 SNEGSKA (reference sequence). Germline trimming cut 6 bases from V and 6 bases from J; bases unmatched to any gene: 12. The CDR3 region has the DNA TGCAGTGCCGGCGGATTAGCGGGAGGCGGGGATACGCAGTATTTT. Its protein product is CSAGGLAGGGDTQYF.

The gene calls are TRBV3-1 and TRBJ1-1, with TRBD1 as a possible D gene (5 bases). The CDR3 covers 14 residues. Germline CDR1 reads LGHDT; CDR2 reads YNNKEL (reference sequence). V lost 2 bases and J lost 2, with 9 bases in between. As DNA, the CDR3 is TGTGCCAGCAGCCAACAACAGGTTAACACTGAAGCTTTCTTT. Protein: CASSQQQVNTEAFF.

The CDR3 DNA follows: TGCAGTGCTCTTACCGGGACAGCTAGCTCCTACGAGCAGTACTTC. This translates into CSALTGTASSYEQYF. V gene TRBV20-1 combines with J gene TRBJ2-7, with TRBD1 matching over 7 bases. Germline V gives CDR1 DFQATT, CDR2 SNEGSKA (reference sequence). CDR3 length: 15 amino acids. Losses at the gene ends were 5 bases for V and 0 bases for J; bases not matched to a gene: 10.

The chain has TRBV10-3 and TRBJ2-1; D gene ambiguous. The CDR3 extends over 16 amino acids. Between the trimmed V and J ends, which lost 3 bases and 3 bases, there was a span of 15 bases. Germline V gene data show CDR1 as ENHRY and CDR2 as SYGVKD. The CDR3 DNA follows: TGTGCCATCAGTGAATTACGGAAGTCGATCTACAATGAGCAGTTCTTC. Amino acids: CAISELRKSIYNEQFF.

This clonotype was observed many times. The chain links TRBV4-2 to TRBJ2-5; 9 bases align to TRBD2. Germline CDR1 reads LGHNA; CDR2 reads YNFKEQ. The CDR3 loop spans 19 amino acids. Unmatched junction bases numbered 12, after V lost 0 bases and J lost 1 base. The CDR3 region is CASSQDTLAGSGAQETQYF. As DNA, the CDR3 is TGTGCCAGCAGCCAAGATACCCTAGCGGGGAGTGGTGCCCAAGAGACCCAGTACTTC.

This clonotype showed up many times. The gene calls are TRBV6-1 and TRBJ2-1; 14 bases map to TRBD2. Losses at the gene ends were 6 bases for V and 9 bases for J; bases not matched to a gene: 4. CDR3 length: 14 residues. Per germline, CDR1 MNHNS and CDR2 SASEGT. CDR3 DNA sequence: TGTGCCAGCAGGGGACTAGCGGGAGTCGGTGAGCAGTTCTTC. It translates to CASRGLAGVGEQFF.

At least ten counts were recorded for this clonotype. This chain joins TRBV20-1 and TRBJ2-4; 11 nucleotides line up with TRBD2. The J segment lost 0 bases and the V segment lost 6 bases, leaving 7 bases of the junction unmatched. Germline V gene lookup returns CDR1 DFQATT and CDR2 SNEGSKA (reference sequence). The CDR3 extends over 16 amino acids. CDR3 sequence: CSASSGGGIAKNIQYF. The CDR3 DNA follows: TGCAGTGCAAGTAGCGGGGGGGGGATAGCCAAAAACATTCAGTACTTC.

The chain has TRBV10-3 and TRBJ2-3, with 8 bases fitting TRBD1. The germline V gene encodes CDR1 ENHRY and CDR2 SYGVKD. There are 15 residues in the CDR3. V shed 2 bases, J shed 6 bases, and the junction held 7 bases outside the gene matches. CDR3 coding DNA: TGTGCCATCAGTGAGCCACGGACAGGGTTGGATACGCAGTATTTT. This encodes CAISEPRTGLDTQYF.

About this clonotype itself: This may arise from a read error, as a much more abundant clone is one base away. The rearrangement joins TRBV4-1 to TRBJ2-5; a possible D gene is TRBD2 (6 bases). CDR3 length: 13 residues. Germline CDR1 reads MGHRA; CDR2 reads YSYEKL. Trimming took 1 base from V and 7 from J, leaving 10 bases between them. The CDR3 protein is CASSQVRGGTQYF. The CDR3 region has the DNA TGCGCCAGCAGCCAAGTTAGGGGAGGGACCCAGTACTTC.